These 27 T cell receptor beta chains were all obtained from the same sample, sequenced in a study of tumor and adjacent non-tumor tissue in lung cancer. The template was RNA from unsorted bulk tissue. Three rounds of nested PCR, following a modified ARM-PCR protocol, produced the TCRbeta library. MiXCR, run by TCRdb on the multiplex PCR reads, gives a single entry per CDR3 protein. The repertoire holds under 100,000 distinct CDR3 sequences, roughly two thirds seen once, with more than 14% in the top ten. The specimen was lung tumor tissue. The receptors shown here come from a man in his sixties or seventies with non-small cell lung cancer.

Comments on this clonotype: A read error may account for a junction end that differs from germline. In DNA form, the CDR3 reads TGTGCCAGTATCTTAGGCGGGAACACCGGGGACCTGTTTTTT. Encoded protein: CASILGGNTGDLFF. This chain links TRBV11-2 with TRBJ2-2, with D possibly matching TRBD2 (6 bases). There are 14 residues in the CDR3. Germline CDR1 and CDR2: SGHAT and FQNNGV.

This clonotype showed up many times. Possible read error: a much larger clone is one base away. The chain uses TRBV6-2 or TRBV6-3 and TRBJ1-5; 10 bases line up with TRBD1. CDR3 length: 14 residues. Looked up from germline, CDR1 is MNHEY and CDR2 is SVGEGT. In DNA, the CDR3 is TGTGCCAGCAGCTTGACAGGGGGCAATCAGTCCCAGCATTTT. Translating gives CASSLTGGNQSQHF.

To note about this clonotype: Mismatch with germline at one junction end may stem from a read error. J is TRBJ1-1 and V is TRBV11-3; no clear D. The CDR3 sequence is 14 residues long. Germline V gene lookup returns CDR1 SGHNT and CDR2 YENEEA. CDR3 in DNA: TGTGCCAGCAGCGCCTACGGAGCGAACAGTGAAGCTTCCTTT. Protein sequence: CASSAYGANSEASF. The variable domain in full, completed from reference TRBV11-3 and TRBJ1-1, reads EAGVVQSPRYKIIEKKQPVAFWCNPISGHNTLYWYLQNLGQGPELLIRYENEEAVDDSQLPKDRFSAERLKGVDSTLKIQPAELGDSAVYLCASSAYGANSEASFGQGTRLTVV.

Of note for this clonotype: Germline and junction disagree at one end, which may indicate a read error. This chain connects TRBV11-2 to TRBJ2-7; TRBD1 matches at 7 bases. Germline CDR1 is SGHAT and CDR2 is FQNNGV. This CDR3 spans 14 amino acids. CDR3 amino acids: CAGSLGTEPYDQYF. The CDR3 DNA follows: TGTGCCGGCAGCCTTGGGACAGAACCCTACGATCAGTACTTC.

This clonotype was recorded at least ten times. The chain links TRBV11-2 to TRBJ2-2; D gene ambiguous. The CDR3 contains 15 residues. CDR1 is SGHAT, CDR2 FQNNGV, per germline. Deletions cut 3 bases from V and 7 bases from J, with 15 bases between. The CDR3 loop reads CASSFGLEAGGELFF. Written as DNA, the CDR3 is TGTGCCAGCAGCTTCGGTCTAGAGGCAGGCGGGGAGCTGTTTTTT.

Worth noting for this clonotype: Possible read error: a much larger clone is one base away. The rearrangement uses TRBV12-3 or TRBV12-4 and TRBJ2-1; 13 bases line up with TRBD2. There are 18 residues in the CDR3. The CDR3 DNA follows: TGTGTCAGCAGCTCCATTCGGACTAGCGGGAGAATAAACAATGAGCAGTTCTTC. The encoded protein is CVSSSIRTSGRINNEQFF.

This clonotype is a singleton in its sample. The chain combines TRBV7-9 with TRBJ1-1; tentative D call: TRBD1 (5 bases). CDR1 and CDR2 (germline): SEHNR, FQNEAQ (reference sequence). This CDR3 is built from 15 residues. The CDR3 spells CTGTAGSQGNTEAFF. The CDR3 DNA follows: TGTACCGGCACCGCGGGATCTCAGGGGAACACTGAAGCTTTCTTT.

The chain employs TRBV6-5 and TRBJ1-2, with D perhaps TRBD1 (5 bases). Trimming stripped 4 bases from V and 2 bases from J, with 14 bases between. Per germline, CDR1 MNHEY and CDR2 SVGAGI. The CDR3 loop spans 15 amino acids. The CDR3 coding sequence is TGTGCCAGCAGTTCCCGGGACGGACACAACTATGGCTACACCTTC. Its protein is CASSSRDGHNYGYTF.

As regards this clonotype: A read error may account for a junction end that differs from germline. The chain joins TRBV10-3 to TRBJ2-7; weak D call: TRBD2 (5 bases). Germline CDR1 ENHRY, CDR2 SYGVKD. The CDR3 runs to 13 residues. Here the CDR3 DNA reads TGTGCCATCAGTAAGTCCGTCGACTACAAGCAGTACTTC. Protein sequence: CAISKSVDYKQYF.

There are a few counts of this clonotype. A much larger clone lies one base from this, so it may be a read error. For the CDR3, the DNA is TGTGCCATCAGTGAAGCGGGAGGGCCCCCAGATATGCAGTATTTT. This codes for CAISEAGGPPDMQYF. The chain combines TRBV10-3 with TRBJ2-3, with 10 positions matching TRBD2. The CDR3 sequence is 15 residues long. Germline V gene sequence: CDR1 ENHRY, CDR2 SYGVKD.

This clonotype was detected only once. The V gene is TRBV5-4, the J gene TRBJ2-3; D uncertain. Trimming stripped 3 bases from V and 2 bases from J, with 13 bases between. Germline CDR1 and CDR2: SGHNT and YYREEE (reference sequence). The CDR3 is 15 amino acids. CDR3 DNA: TGTGCCAGCAGCTATTCCTCGCATTACACAGATACGCAGTATTTT. As protein: CASSYSSHYTDTQYF.

A remark on this clonotype: The junction does not match germline at one end; this may be a read error. Written as DNA, the CDR3 is TGTACCAGCAGCCAGGGCCAGGCCTATAGCTACACCTTC. It codes for CTSSQGQAYSYTF. V usage is TRBV11-2 and J usage is TRBJ1-2; D might be TRBD1 (5 bases). Looked up from germline, CDR1 is SGHAT and CDR2 is FQNNGV. There are 13 residues in the CDR3.

This clonotype was seen a handful of times. A read error may be the cause here, since a much bigger clone is one base away. CDR3 sequence: CTSSLGPAYEQYF. The CDR3 region has the DNA TGTACCAGCAGCTTGGGCCCCGCCTACGAGCAGTACTTC. The V gene is TRBV5-6, the J gene TRBJ2-7, with no clear D. Germline-derived CDR1 and CDR2 are SGHDT and YYEEEE. There are 13 residues in the CDR3.

This clonotype was detected only a few times. A clone one base away is much larger, so this may be a read error. The chain combines TRBV10-3 with TRBJ2-7; a possible D gene is TRBD2 (6 bases). The CDR3 runs 14 residues. V was cut by 3 bases and J by 3 bases, with 12 bases left in between. The V gene's germline CDR1 is ENHRY and CDR2 SYGVKD. As DNA, the CDR3 is TGTGCCATCAGTGACTCGCGGGATCTCTACGAGCAGTACTTC. This encodes CAISDSRDLYEQYF.

To note about this clonotype: Here the CDR3 omits its conserved ending phenylalanine or tryptophan, so a read error is the likely source. The DNA is left out, because the CDR3 cannot be placed on it with certainty; the CDR3 is given as TCRdb lists it. The rearrangement links TRBV11-2 to TRBJ2-5; the D call in the table, TRBD1, was not verified against the DNA. The CDR3 is made up of 15 amino acids, end residues included. Germline-derived CDR1 and CDR2 are SGHAT and FQNNGV. The CDR3 loop is CASGWTRTGQETQCY.

With respect to this clonotype: The CDR3 end shows no conserved phenylalanine or tryptophan, and so a read error is likely. It is unclear where the CDR3 begins or ends on the DNA, so no DNA is shown, and the CDR3 is as TCRdb lists it. The gene calls are TRBV10-2 and TRBJ2-7; TRBD1, the D gene given by the table, was not confirmed from the DNA. The CDR3 contains 11 residues when both ends are counted. Germline V gene data show CDR1 as WSHSY and CDR2 as SAAADI. The CDR3: CASRGGTSSIS.

A note on this clonotype: The conserved final phenylalanine or tryptophan is absent from the CDR3, which likely points to a read error. The J gene is TRBJ2-1, the V gene TRBV29-1; TRBD2 aligns across 8 bases. Germline lookup yields CDR1 SQVTM and CDR2 ANQGSEA. The ends lost 6 bases at V and 9 bases at J; junction bases unmatched: 13. The CDR3 has 14 amino acids. The CDR3: CSVTGGLGGGEQFY. Here the CDR3 DNA reads TGCAGCGTAACCGGGGGACTAGGGGGGGGTGAGCAGTTCTAT.

This clonotype was seen more than once but under ten times. A single base separates this from a much larger clone, so it may be a read error. The J gene is TRBJ1-1, the V gene TRBV12-3 or TRBV12-4, with a tentative D call TRBD1 (5 bases). Trimming cost V 7 bases and J 3 bases, with 9 bases left between them. CDR3 length: 12 residues. DNA of the CDR3: TGTGCCAGCACCTTGGGGGACACTGAAGCTTTCTTT. Translating gives CASTLGDTEAFF.

A few counts support this clonotype. The chain has TRBV12-3 or TRBV12-4 and TRBJ2-5, with D perhaps TRBD1 (6 bases). This CDR3 spans 14 amino acids. The V end was cut by 5 bases, the J end by 2 bases, with 12 bases between. The CDR3 DNA follows: TGTGCCAGCAGTAAACCAGACAGGCAAGAGACCCAGTACTTC. It is translated as CASSKPDRQETQYF.

Here the CDR3 reads CNARFGKAFF. CDR3 sequence (DNA): TGCAACGCTAGGTTTGGGAAAGCTTTCTTT. The V gene is TRBV20-1, the J gene TRBJ1-1; D unclear. From germline, CDR1 is DFQATT and CDR2 SNEGSKA (reference sequence). The CDR3 consists of 10 residues.

Remarks on this clonotype: This may be a read error: a much more frequent sequence differs by one nucleotide. The chain joins TRBV28 to TRBJ2-5, with D possibly matching TRBD1 (7 bases). The CDR3 covers 14 residues. CDR1 is MDHEN, CDR2 SYDVKM, per germline. CDR3 coding DNA: TGTACCAGCAGTCCGGGGGACAGTCAAGAGACCCAGTACTTC. Protein: CTSSPGDSQETQYF.

With respect to this clonotype: The junction differs from germline at one of its ends, possibly a read error. V and J are TRBV11-1 and TRBJ2-1; no definite D call. Per the germline V gene, CDR1 is SGHAT and CDR2 is FQDESV (reference sequence). The CDR3 totals 14 residues. The CDR3 coding sequence is TGTGCCAACAGCCCCGATGGCAGATACAATGCGCAGTTCTTC. Its protein is CANSPDGRYNAQFF.

This clonotype was recorded at least ten times. The chain recombines TRBV5-4 with TRBJ1-1; D remains unclear. CDR1 SGHNT and CDR2 YYREEE come from the germline V gene (reference sequence). V lost 8 bases and J lost 0, with 8 bases in between. This CDR3 has 12 amino acids. The CDR3 here is CASFQVNTEAFF. The CDR3 DNA is TGTGCCAGTTTTCAGGTGAACACTGAAGCTTTCTTT.

Comments on this clonotype: It is unclear where the CDR3 begins or ends on the DNA, so no DNA is shown, and the CDR3 is as TCRdb lists it. The chain employs TRBV10-3 and TRBJ2-2. CDR1 and CDR2 from the germline V gene are ENHRY and SYGVKD. The CDR3 totals 15 residues, both ends included. The CDR3 protein is CAISTSVANTVELFF.

With regard to this clonotype: An end of the junction does not agree with germline; a read error may underlie this. V is TRBV20-1 and J is TRBJ2-7, with D possibly TRBD1 on 6 matching bases. The CDR3 is made up of 11 amino acids. Germline CDR1 DFQATT, CDR2 SNEGSKA (reference sequence). CDR3 protein: CSAPRGSLQHF. The DNA of the CDR3 is TGCAGTGCTCCGAGGGGGAGCTTGCAGCACTTC.

To note about this clonotype: This clone may be a read error of a much larger clone one base away. V is TRBV28 and J is TRBJ1-4; D not resolved. This CDR3 contains 14 residues. Germline CDR1 MDHEN, CDR2 SYDVKM. V lost 10 bases and J lost 6, with 18 bases in between. CDR3 loop: CATTPQRRDEKLFF. CDR3 DNA sequence: TGTGCCACCACCCCACAGAGGCGCGATGAAAAACTGTTTTTT. The full variable domain, rest sourced from reference TRBV28 and TRBJ1-4, is DVKVTQSSRYLVKRTGEKVFLECVQDMDHENMFWYRQDPGLGLRLIYFSYDVKMKEKGDIPEGYSVSREKKERFSLILESASTNQTSMYLCATTPQRRDEKLFFGSGTQLSVL.

As to this clonotype: A much bigger clone sits one base away, suggesting this may be a read error. V and J are TRBV5-4 and TRBJ2-1; TRBD2 is a possible D gene (5 bases). Germline V lookup: CDR1 SGHNT, CDR2 YYREEE (reference sequence). The CDR3 length is 15 residues. The CDR3, as DNA: TGTGCCAGCAGCCCGAGGGCCTCCTCCTACAGTGAGCAGTTCTTC. Protein: CASSPRASSYSEQFF. The full variable domain, rest sourced from reference TRBV5-4 and TRBJ2-1, is ETGVTQSPTHLIKTRGQQVTLRCSSQSGHNTVSWYQQALGQGPQFIFQYYREEENGRGNFPPRFSGLQFPNYSSELNVNALELDDSALYLCASSPRASSYSEQFFGPGTRLTVL.